These 20 T cell receptor beta chains came from one sample sequenced in a study of T cell clonality in common variable immunodeficiency. Study-wide findings and caveats: Reportedly, TCR beta sequences from common variable immunodeficiency showed fewer deletions and N-nucleotide insertions.

No cognate antigen is known for these TCRs. TCRdb keeps only in-frame clones here, not all; method: immunoSEQ multiplex PCR. This sample comprises 28,000 or so clones, none seen once only. The source material was peripheral blood mononuclear cells. These receptors were collected from a human donor with common variable immunodeficiency.

This clone is medium-sized within its sample. CDR3 DNA (partial): TGTGCCAGCAGCCCCGACTCAAACTCTGGAAACACC. As protein: CASSPDSNSGNT. From start to end, the CDR3 is CASSPDSNSGNTIYF. The chain combines TRBV7-2 with TRBJ1-3, with D hard to call. With the read ending 3 residues before the CDR3 end, the germline J gene is used to fill in that end. The length of the CDR3 is 15 residues. The V gene's germline CDR1 is SGHTA and CDR2 FQGNSA. Deletions cut 5 bases from V and 0 bases from J, with 11 bases between.

This clone was found many times. The CDR3 end lies 3 residues beyond the end of the read and is filled in from the germline J gene. The V call is TRBV7-2, the J call TRBJ1-4; no firm D call. The V and J ends lost 2 bases and 4 bases respectively, with 11 bases between them. The CDR3 is made up of 15 amino acids. Germline loops: CDR1 SGHTA, CDR2 FQGNSA. CDR3 DNA (partial): TGTGCCAGCAGCTTAAGCGACCAGAGTAATGAAAAA. Protein sequence: CASSLSDQSNEK. The full-length CDR3 reads as CASSLSDQSNEKLFF. Using reference TRBV7-2 and TRBJ1-4 for the parts outside the CDR3, the full variable domain is GAGVSQSPSNKVTEKGKDVELRCDPISGHTALYWYRQSLGQGLEFLIYFQGNSAPDKSGLPSDRFSAERTGGSVSTLTIQRTQQEDSAVYLCASSLSDQSNEKLFFGSGTQLSVL.

This clone was counted ten times or more. The DNA ends 3 residues before the CDR3 does, and the rest of the CDR3 is filled in from the germline J gene. This rearrangement joins TRBV5-1 to TRBJ2-2; TRBD2 is a possible D gene (7 bases). V lost 0 bases and J lost 5, with 8 bases in between. This CDR3 spans 14 amino acids. Germline V gene sequence: CDR1 SGHRS, CDR2 YFSETQ. CDR3 region: CASSLEGGTGELFF. CDR3 DNA (partial): TGCGCCAGCAGCTTGGAGGGGGGGACCGGGGAG.

This clone turned up a few times. From the germline J gene comes the end of the CDR3, since the read stops 3 residues before it. V gene TRBV30 combines with J gene TRBJ1-6; possible D gene TRBD1, 6 bases. V lost 2 bases to trimming and J lost 2 bases, with 10 bases between them. This CDR3 is 15 amino acids long. Germline V CDR1 and CDR2: GTSNPN, SVGIG (reference sequence). CDR3 in amino acids: CAWSLGAAYNSPLHF. CDR3 DNA, as far as it was read: TGTGCCTGGAGTTTGGGGGCCGCCTATAATTCACCC.

Comment on this clone: The read ends 3 residues early relative to the CDR3; the germline J gene fills the gap. The chain recombines TRBV19 with TRBJ2-3, with 7 bases matching TRBD2. J gave up 2 bases and V 6 bases, and 11 bases lay outside the gene matches. Germline CDR1 is LNHDA and CDR2 is SQIVND (reference sequence). This CDR3 has 16 amino acids. The sequenced part of the CDR3 DNA is TGTGCCAGTAGGAATCGACTAGCAGGCGCCACAGATACG. Its protein is CASRNRLAGATDT. The CDR3, in full, reads CASRNRLAGATDTQYF.

The CDR3 bases that were read are TGTGCCAGCAGCTTAGAAGCAGGGATCAATGAG. This sequence encodes CASSLEAGINE. The whole CDR3 protein is CASSLEAGINEQFF. The V call is TRBV11-2, the J call TRBJ2-1, with D possibly matching TRBD1 (5 bases). With the read ending 3 residues before the CDR3 end, the germline J gene is used to fill in that end. In germline, CDR1 is SGHAT, CDR2 FQNNGV. This CDR3 has 14 amino acids. Trimming removed 0 bases from V and 6 bases from J, with 9 bases in between.

This clone is medium-sized within its sample. The read is 3 residues too short to cover the CDR3 end, so that end is filled in from the germline J gene. The chain joins TRBV7-9 to TRBJ2-4; a weak D match, TRBD1 (6 bases). Germline CDR1 reads SEHNR; CDR2 reads FQNEAQ (reference sequence). Trimming removed 5 bases at V and 4 bases at J, with 15 bases between. There are 15 residues in the CDR3. The DNA read from the CDR3 is TGTGCCAGCAGCCGCAATACAGGGTCAAAAAACATT. This encodes CASSRNTGSKNI. Given in full, the CDR3 is CASSRNTGSKNIQYF.

This clone has only a few counts. The read is 3 residues too short to cover the CDR3 end, so that end is filled in from the germline J gene. The V and J genes are TRBV20-1 and TRBJ1-6; D is unclear. CDR1 and CDR2 from the germline V gene are DFQATT and SNEGSKA (reference sequence). CDR3 length: 16 amino acids. Trimming took off 3 bases at V and 0 bases at J, with 12 bases between the two ends. This chain's CDR3 is CSASYRPSSYNSPLHF. The covered CDR3 bases are TGCAGTGCTAGTTATAGGCCTAGCTCCTATAATTCACCC.

The sample holds many counts of this clone. The read finishes 3 residues shy of the CDR3 end, and the germline J gene is used to complete it. The J gene is TRBJ2-1, the V gene TRBV28; 7 bases align to TRBD1. The CDR3 totals 14 residues. The J segment lost 0 bases and the V segment lost 8 bases, leaving 4 bases of the junction unmatched. Germline CDR1 MDHEN, CDR2 SYDVKM. The CDR3 region is CASQTGISYNEQFF. Partial CDR3 DNA: TGTGCCAGCCAGACAGGGATCTCCTACAATGAG.

This clone was found many times. The sequence runs out 3 residues before the end of the CDR3; the remainder is reconstructed from the germline J gene. The chain links TRBV2 to TRBJ2-2; TRBD2 matches at 8 bases. The CDR3 has 15 amino acids. CDR1 and CDR2 from the germline V gene are SNHLY and FYNNEI. V shed 6 bases and J 4 bases; nucleotides not matched to a gene: 7. CDR3 DNA, as far as it was read: TGTGCCAGCAGGGGGGGGCTAGCGGGCACCGGGGAG. Translation: CASRGGLAGTGE. The whole CDR3 region reads CASRGGLAGTGELFF.

Points on this clone: Read coverage stops 3 residues before the CDR3 terminus; the germline J gene supplies the remainder. The chain employs TRBV7-2 and TRBJ2-3; tentative D call: TRBD2 (7 bases). V was trimmed by 3 bases and J by 1 base, leaving 11 bases between them. The germline V gene has CDR1 SGHTA and CDR2 FQGNSA. The CDR3 extends over 15 amino acids. CDR3: CASSFGGARTDTQYF. Incomplete CDR3 DNA: TGTGCCAGCAGCTTTGGGGGGGCTCGCACAGATACG.

This clone was seen ten or more times. The read comes to an end 3 residues before the CDR3 does, leaving the germline J gene to fill in the end. The rearrangement uses TRBV4-2 and TRBJ1-2, with TRBD1 identical over 7 bases. The CDR3 is 20 amino acids. Germline V lookup: CDR1 LGHNA, CDR2 YNFKEQ. V was clipped by 4 bases and J by 5 bases; unmatched bases: 25. CDR3 loop: CASSRRGLGSIGTTGYGYTF. The sequenced part of the CDR3 DNA is TGTGCCAGCAGCCGGAGGGGGCTCGGTAGTATCGGGACAACCGGGTATGGC.

Notes on this clone: The CDR3 goes on 3 residues after the read ends, and that part is filled in from the germline J gene. The chain recombines TRBV2 with TRBJ1-2, with 7 bases fitting TRBD1. Germline V lookup: CDR1 SNHLY, CDR2 FYNNEI. The CDR3 is made up of 16 amino acids. V shed 5 bases, J shed 5 bases, and the junction held 14 bases outside the gene matches. This chain's CDR3 is CASSSSHRGIWYGYTF. The CDR3 bases that were read are TGTGCCAGCAGTTCCAGCCACAGGGGAATATGGTATGGC.

This clone has a count of ten or more. The CDR3 here is CASSLAQRETQYF. Incomplete CDR3 DNA: TGTGCCAGCAGCTTAGCACAGAGGGAGACC. The chain carries TRBV11-3 and TRBJ2-5; D is uncertain. The read ends 3 residues shy of where the CDR3 ends; the end is completed using the germline J gene. The germline gives CDR1 SGHNT, CDR2 YENEEA. The CDR3 has 13 amino acids. V shed 1 base and J shed 5 bases, with 8 bases lying between them. Drawing the rest from reference TRBV11-3 and TRBJ2-5, the complete variable domain is EAGVVQSPRYKIIEKKQPVAFWCNPISGHNTLYWYLQNLGQGPELLIRYENEEAVDDSQLPKDRFSAERLKGVDSTLKIQPAELGDSAVYLCASSLAQRETQYFGPGTRLLVL.

This clone has a handful of counts. The CDR3 goes on 3 residues after the read ends, and that part is filled in from the germline J gene. The rearrangement joins TRBV2 to TRBJ2-7; D gene unclear. This CDR3 has 12 amino acids. Germline-derived CDR1 and CDR2 are SNHLY and FYNNEI. Trimming took 3 bases from V and 0 from J, leaving 3 bases between them. CDR3 region: CASSDYSYEQYF. The CDR3 DNA, read in part, is TGTGCCAGCAGTGACTACTCCTACGAG.

There are many counts of this clone. Coverage ceases 3 residues before the CDR3 finishes, and the germline J gene fills in the end. This sequence joins TRBV5-1 and TRBJ2-5; tentatively, D is TRBD1 (8 bases). The CDR3 totals 15 residues. V was shortened by 2 bases and J by 3 bases, with 14 bases between the two germline ends. Germline values: CDR1 SGHRS, CDR2 YFSETQ. CDR3 bases read: TGCGCCAGCAGCTTTGGTACAGGGGGGGAAGAGACC. Translated, it gives CASSFGTGGEET. In full, the CDR3 is CASSFGTGGEETQYF.

There are a few counts of this clone. Here the CDR3 reads CASSPRQGIYEQYF. The covered CDR3 bases are TGTGCCAGCTCACCAAGGCAGGGGATCTACGAG. This sequence joins TRBV18 and TRBJ2-7, with D possibly being TRBD1 (6 bases). The CDR3 extends 3 residues past the end of the read, so its final part is completed from the germline J gene. V lost 2 bases, J lost 3 bases, and 11 bases lay in between. CDR1 KGHSH and CDR2 LQKENI come from the germline V gene. This CDR3 has 14 amino acids.

This clone is judged medium-sized. The read is 3 residues too short to cover the CDR3 end, so that end is filled in from the germline J gene. The gene calls are TRBV20-1 and TRBJ2-3, with 9 nucleotides matching TRBD2. The CDR3 is 14 amino acids. Germline lookup yields CDR1 DFQATT and CDR2 SNEGSKA (reference sequence). The covered CDR3 bases are TGCAGTGCTAGAGACCTCTGGACTAGCGATCCG. Its protein product is CSARDLWTSDP. The entire CDR3 is CSARDLWTSDPQYF.

This clone was seen only a few times. The read ends 3 residues before the CDR3 terminus; that terminus is restored from the germline J gene. V usage is TRBV7-2 and J usage is TRBJ2-5; 9 positions match TRBD2. V shed 5 bases, J shed 3 bases, and the junction held 4 bases outside the gene matches. CDR3 length: 14 residues. CDR1 and CDR2 (germline): SGHTA, FQGNSA. The covered CDR3 bases are TGTGCCAGCAGCCCAGCGGGGGGAAAAGAGACC. Translation gives CASSPAGGKET. The entire CDR3 reads CASSPAGGKETQYF.

This clone was seen a handful of times. The CDR3 end is not reached by the read, which stops 3 residues before it; the germline J gene fills it in. The V and J genes are TRBV18 and TRBJ2-2; D is perhaps TRBD2 (5 bases). This CDR3 region has 12 residues. CDR1 KGHSH and CDR2 LQKENI come from the germline V gene. V was cut by 8 bases and J by 5 bases, with 9 bases left in between. The CDR3 here is CASERVTGELFF. The sequenced part of the CDR3 DNA is TGTGCCAGCGAGAGGGTTACCGGGGAG. The full variable domain, with the rest looked up from reference TRBV18 and TRBJ2-2, is NAGVMQNPRHLVRRRGQEARLRCSPMKGHSHVYWYRQLPEEGLKFMVYLQKENIIDESGMPKERFSAEFPKEGPSILRIQQVVRGDSAAYFCASERVTGELFFGEGSRLTVL.